These 6 T cell receptor beta chains were sequenced from one sample in a study of technical replicates of blood from a handful of donors. The repertoire was sequenced with immunoSEQ multiplex PCR; TCRdb's copy has only in-frame clones and lacks some. Among 81,000 or so clones listed, around 96% were seen once. Sequencing used T cells isolated from PBMCs. The receptors here all came from a human donor in good health.

The gene calls are TRBV18 and TRBJ2-5; possibly TRBD1 for D (7 bases). There are 15 residues in the CDR3. CDR1 KGHSH and CDR2 LQKENI come from the germline V gene. V was cut by 4 bases and J by 4 bases, with 16 bases left in between. The CDR3 region has the DNA TGTGCCAGCTCACTTACAGGGGTCGGGGGAGAGACCCAGTACTTC. This sequence encodes CASSLTGVGGETQYF.

The chain is built from TRBV2 and TRBJ1-6, with D perhaps matching TRBD1 (6 bases). The CDR3 extends over 14 amino acids. Trimming shortened V by 6 bases and J by 6 bases, and 12 bases separated the two germline ends. CDR1 SNHLY and CDR2 FYNNEI come from the germline V gene. CDR3 in amino acids: CASSRGPGNSPLHF. In DNA, the CDR3 is TGTGCCAGCAGCAGGGGCCCCGGTAATTCACCCCTCCACTTT.

The chain employs TRBV28 and TRBJ2-2; 13 bases are shared with TRBD2. Germline V gene sequence: CDR1 MDHEN, CDR2 SYDVKM. The CDR3 contains 19 residues. The ends lost 1 base at V and 4 bases at J; junction bases unmatched: 9. In DNA form, the CDR3 reads TGTGCCAGCAGTTTATTCCGGACTAGCGGGAGTAAGATCACCGGGGAGCTGTTTTTT. Its protein product is CASSLFRTSGSKITGELFF. The whole variable domain, remainder taken from reference TRBV28 and TRBJ2-2, is DVKVTQSSRYLVKRTGEKVFLECVQDMDHENMFWYRQDPGLGLRLIYFSYDVKMKEKGDIPEGYSVSREKKERFSLILESASTNQTSMYLCASSLFRTSGSKITGELFFGEGSRLTVL.

J is TRBJ1-2 and V is TRBV28; tentative D call: TRBD1 (6 bases). Germline lookup yields CDR1 MDHEN and CDR2 SYDVKM. The CDR3 is 14 amino acids. Trimming took off 6 bases at V and 0 bases at J, with 11 bases between the two ends. CDR3 sequence reads: CASSPNRANYGYTF. The DNA of the CDR3 is TGTGCCAGCAGCCCAAACAGGGCTAACTATGGCTACACCTTC.

The CDR3 sequence: CANTNSPLHF. The CDR3 nucleotides are TGTGCCAACACCAATTCACCCCTCCACTTT. The J gene is TRBJ1-6, the V gene TRBV6-4; the D is unclear. CDR3 length: 10 residues. V lost 10 bases, J lost 7 bases, and 5 bases lay in between. Looked up from germline, CDR1 is MRHNA and CDR2 is SNTAGT.

The chain employs TRBV4-1 and TRBJ1-1; 11 positions match TRBD1. Per germline, CDR1 MGHRA and CDR2 YSYEKL. Trimming at V came to 0 bases and at J to 8 bases, leaving 5 bases not matched to a gene. This CDR3 is 15 amino acids long. The CDR3 DNA follows: TGCGCCAGCAGCCAAGATGGGACAGGGGGTTCCGAAGCTTTCTTT. Residues: CASSQDGTGGSEAFF.